One sample yielded the 23 T cell receptor beta chains listed below, sequenced in a study of neurological immune-mediated disorders. TCRdb independently ran MiXCR on the 5' RACE reads; one entry per CDR3 protein. The table lists about 120,000 distinct CDR3 sequences, roughly 3.4% of them singletons, with 1% to 1.5% in the top ten. The sequenced sample was PBMCs. Source of these receptors: a woman in her twenties or thirties with multiple sclerosis.

This clonotype was found a few times. The genes are TRBV9 and TRBJ2-5, with D maybe TRBD1 (6 bases). The CDR3 sequence is 17 residues long. Trimming pared 0 bases from V and 1 base from J, leaving 16 bases between. In germline, CDR1 is SGDLS, CDR2 YYNGEE. In DNA form, the CDR3 reads TGTGCCAGCAGCGTAGCTGGGGGCCTCCCCACCCAAGAGACCCAGTACTTC. Its translation is CASSVAGGLPTQETQYF.

This clonotype was recorded at least ten times. This CDR3 reads CSARDDWAGGWATQYF. The CDR3 region has the DNA TGCAGTGCTAGAGATGATTGGGCAGGGGGATGGGCTACGCAGTATTTT. The chain employs TRBV20-1 and TRBJ2-3, with TRBD1 matching over 7 bases. The CDR3 runs 16 residues. J lost 8 bases, V lost 0 bases, and 14 bases had no gene match. Germline V gene sequence: CDR1 DFQATT, CDR2 SNEGSKA (reference sequence).

This clonotype has a handful of counts. The chain carries TRBV5-4 and TRBJ2-1; D remains unclear. Germline V lookup: CDR1 SGHNT, CDR2 YYREEE (reference sequence). This CDR3 is built from 15 residues. V was cut by 1 base and J by 4 bases, with 12 bases left in between. The CDR3: CASSLTTGPYNEQFF. DNA for the CDR3: TGTGCCAGCAGCTTGACTACCGGGCCGTACAATGAGCAGTTCTTC.

This clonotype was seen repeatedly, ten times or more. The genes are TRBV6-4 and TRBJ2-1; D possibly corresponds to TRBD2 (6 bases). The CDR3 totals 15 residues. Germline CDR1 and CDR2: MRHNA and SNTAGT. V shed 5 bases and J shed 1 base, with 12 bases lying between them. The CDR3 protein is CASSPRSGSYNEQFF. CDR3 nucleotides: TGTGCCAGCAGTCCCCGGAGCGGGTCCTACAATGAGCAGTTCTTC.

This clonotype was detected ten times or more. A clone one base away is much larger, so this may be a read error. This chain joins TRBV2 and TRBJ2-4, with D hard to call. CDR3 size: 11 residues. The V gene's germline CDR1 is SNHLY and CDR2 FYNNEI. V dropped 7 bases and J dropped 10 bases, with 11 bases sitting between them. As DNA, the CDR3 is TGTGCCAGCAAATCAGTAGAAATTCAGTACTTC. Its translation is CASKSVEIQYF.

Many counts were recorded for this clonotype. This chain connects TRBV4-1 to TRBJ2-3; 9 positions match TRBD1. Germline V gives CDR1 MGHRA, CDR2 YSYEKL. The ends lost 1 base at V and 4 bases at J; junction bases unmatched: 6. The CDR3 runs 16 residues. Written as DNA, the CDR3 is TGCGCCAGCAGCCAAGTAGGGACAGGGAACGCAGATACGCAGTATTTT. It is translated as CASSQVGTGNADTQYF.

This clonotype was seen repeatedly, ten times or more. The gene calls are TRBV3-1 and TRBJ1-1, with no clear D. Germline values: CDR1 LGHDT, CDR2 YNNKEL (reference sequence). Trimming cost V 0 bases and J 3 bases, with 8 bases left between them. There are 14 residues in the CDR3. Here the CDR3 reads CASSQDVQDTEAFF. The CDR3 DNA follows: TGTGCCAGCAGCCAAGATGTGCAGGACACTGAAGCTTTCTTT. The full variable domain, rest sourced from reference TRBV3-1 and TRBJ1-1, is DTAVSQTPKYLVTQMGNDKSIKCEQNLGHDTMYWYKQDSKKFLKIMFSYNNKELIINETVPNRFSPKSPDKAHLNLHINSLELGDSAVYFCASSQDVQDTEAFFGQGTRLTVV.

This clonotype was counted ten times or more. The chain recombines TRBV12-3 or TRBV12-4 with TRBJ2-1; TRBD1 might be the D (5 bases). Trimming cost V 5 bases and J 0 bases, with 11 bases left between them. The CDR3 has 15 amino acids. The CDR3 coding sequence is TGTGCCAGCAGTCCCCGGACAAGCTCCTACAATGAGCAGTTCTTC. This translates into CASSPRTSSYNEQFF.

Many counts were recorded for this clonotype. The DNA of the CDR3 is TGCAGTGCTGGTTGGACTATTGGAGCTTTCTTT. It encodes CSAGWTIGAFF. The rearrangement joins TRBV20-1 to TRBJ1-1; no reliable D call. V was pared by 5 bases and J by 10 bases, with 14 bases between. Germline V gene sequence: CDR1 DFQATT, CDR2 SNEGSKA (reference sequence). There are 11 residues in the CDR3.

On this clonotype: One junction end does not reproduce the germline sequence, and a read error may be involved. The chain combines TRBV7-2 with TRBJ1-6, with a possible D match to TRBD1 (5 bases). The CDR3 covers 14 residues. The germline V gene encodes CDR1 SGHTA and CDR2 FQGNSA. CDR3 region: CASREGNVGSHLHF. In DNA, the CDR3 is TGTGCCAGCCGGGAGGGGAATGTCGGTTCACACCTCCACTTT.

In its sample, this clonotype was seen many times. V usage is TRBV7-2 and J usage is TRBJ2-3; TRBD2 matches 7 bases. The CDR3 extends over 17 amino acids. V dropped 5 bases and J dropped 2; count of bases not matched to a gene: 13. Germline CDR1 reads SGHTA; CDR2 reads FQGNSA. The CDR3 sequence is CASSPRARDYPTDTQYF. For the CDR3, the DNA is TGTGCCAGCAGCCCAAGGGCTCGGGACTACCCCACAGATACGCAGTATTTT.

This clonotype was counted at least ten times. This chain connects TRBV11-3 to TRBJ2-1, with D tentatively TRBD2 (6 bases). Trimming left V 0 bases short and J 8 bases short, with 17 bases between. The CDR3 is made up of 16 amino acids. The germline V gene encodes CDR1 SGHNT and CDR2 YENEEA. The CDR3 DNA is TGTGCCAGCAGCTTAGATTGGAGGGGCGCTAGCTATGAGCAGTTCTTC. Translation: CASSLDWRGASYEQFF.

This clonotype was counted many times. The chain combines TRBV12-3 or TRBV12-4 with TRBJ2-1; D is unresolved. CDR3 length equals 15 residues. Trimming cost V 5 bases and J 3 bases, with 14 bases left between them. The CDR3 protein is CASSTRAVSYNEQFF. CDR3 sequence (DNA): TGTGCCAGCAGTACTCGTGCGGTAAGCTACAATGAGCAGTTCTTC.

This clonotype was observed many times. CDR3 sequence (DNA): TGCGCCAGCAGCTTGGATAGCAGGGGCACAGATACGCAGTATTTT. This gives the protein CASSLDSRGTDTQYF. The V call is TRBV5-1, the J call TRBJ2-3; possibly TRBD1 for D (5 bases). The CDR3 consists of 15 residues. CDR1 is SGHRS, CDR2 YFSETQ, per germline. The ends were cut back, 0 bases at V and 1 base at J, with 9 bases in the middle.

This clonotype appeared many times. The chain links TRBV20-1 to TRBJ1-3; unclear D gene. Germline V gene lookup returns CDR1 DFQATT and CDR2 SNEGSKA (reference sequence). This CDR3 spans 14 amino acids. V dropped 0 bases and J dropped 8 bases, with 14 bases sitting between them. The CDR3 sequence: CSARDARAGDTIYF. Here the CDR3 DNA reads TGCAGTGCTAGAGATGCGCGCGCCGGGGACACCATATATTTT.

This clonotype was observed a handful of times. The genes are TRBV18 and TRBJ1-1; D not resolved. CDR1 is KGHSH, CDR2 LQKENI, per germline. The CDR3 is 10 residues long. Deletions cut 6 bases from V and 9 bases from J, with 8 bases between. The CDR3 is CASSPTQAFF. CDR3 coding DNA: TGTGCCAGCTCGCCCACGCAAGCTTTCTTT.

In its sample, this clonotype was seen a few times. A read error is possible here, since a much larger clone lies one base away. The chain has TRBV10-3 and TRBJ2-3, with TRBD1 matching 7 bases. Germline trimming cut 11 bases from V and 5 bases from J; bases unmatched to any gene: 10. Germline V gene sequence: CDR1 ENHRY, CDR2 SYGVKD. The CDR3 runs 13 residues. The CDR3 nucleotides read TGTGCCGACCAAGACAGGGTGGTAGATACGCAGTATTTT. Protein: CADQDRVVDTQYF.

There are many counts of this clonotype. This chain joins TRBV7-6 and TRBJ1-1; no definite D call. Germline V gene lookup returns CDR1 SGHVS and CDR2 FNYEAQ. The V and J ends lost 1 base and 1 base respectively, with 10 bases between them. The CDR3 contains 15 residues. The CDR3 DNA reads TGTGCCAGCAGCTTAGGGTTCGGGAAGAACACTGAAGCTTTCTTT. Its protein is CASSLGFGKNTEAFF.

There are many counts of this clonotype. V gene TRBV24-1 combines with J gene TRBJ2-2, with 11 bases identical to TRBD1. Trimming at V came to 4 bases and at J to 9 bases, leaving 12 bases not matched to a gene. Germline loops: CDR1 KGHDR, CDR2 SFDVKD. The CDR3 length is 17 residues. CDR3 sequence reads: CATSDRSGTGGRRELFF. CDR3 in DNA: TGTGCCACCAGTGACCGGTCCGGGACAGGGGGAAGGAGGGAGCTGTTTTTT.

About this clonotype itself: At one end, the junction sequence differs from germline, possibly due to a read error. The chain joins TRBV24-1 to TRBJ2-7; D is possibly TRBD1 (6 bases). The V gene's germline CDR1 is KGHDR and CDR2 SFDVKD. The CDR3 runs 15 residues. The CDR3 region has the DNA TGTGCCACCAGCCGATTGTCAGGGGTCGGGATACAGAGGAGCTTC. Protein: CATSRLSGVGIQRSF.

This clonotype was counted at least ten times. The J gene is TRBJ2-3, the V gene TRBV6-2 or TRBV6-3; 10 bases align to TRBD2. The germline V gene encodes CDR1 MNHEY and CDR2 SVGEGT. The V gene end was trimmed by 7 bases and the J gene end by 5 bases; junction bases not matched to a gene: 12. CDR3 size: 16 residues. The CDR3, as DNA: TGTGCCAGCACCCACAGGTCTAGCGGGAGCGGAGATACGCAGTATTTT. Amino acid sequence: CASTHRSSGSGDTQYF.

This clonotype was counted between two and nine times. This chain uses TRBV30 with TRBJ2-3, with no clear D. The CDR3 spans 11 residues. Germline lookup yields CDR1 GTSNPN and CDR2 SVGIG (reference sequence). V was trimmed by 4 bases and J by 6 bases, leaving 8 bases between them. The CDR3 region has the DNA TGTGCCTGGACTAGGGTGGATACGCAGTATTTT. The encoded protein is CAWTRVDTQYF.

The chain couples TRBV20-1 to TRBJ2-1; 7 bases line up with TRBD2. This CDR3 is built from 15 residues. CDR1 DFQATT and CDR2 SNEGSKA come from the germline V gene (reference sequence). V trimming: 5 bases; J trimming: 3 bases; junction bases outside the gene matches: 10. CDR3 region: CSAGGGLPSYNEQFF. CDR3 nucleotide sequence: TGCAGTGCTGGGGGGGGACTACCAAGCTACAATGAGCAGTTCTTC.